The rows below give T cell receptor beta chains drawn from one sample of a study of regulatory T cells in long-lasting Graves disease. TCRdb re-derived calls from the multiplex PCR reads in MiXCR, one entry per CDR3 protein. Of over 400,000 distinct CDR3 sequences listed, roughly 15% are singletons. These data also formed part of another study, on T cells in Graves' hyperthyroidism and ophthalmopathy.

Sequenced material: peripheral blood mononuclear cells (PBMCs), taken at new diagnosis, from a patient treated with antithyroid drugs. These receptors were collected from a woman aged 45 to 65 with Graves disease. Each CDR3 is given without its conserved first and last residue.

v_call	cdr3_length	j_call	cdr3_aa
TRBV18	16	TRBJ2-7	ASSRNILIAGGAYEQY
TRBV2	13	TRBJ1-1	ASTGTGGYSTEAF
TRBV25-1	14	TRBJ2-7	ASSEWKGQGFYEQY
TRBV2	16	TRBJ2-7	ASSVQGLAGVLAYEQY
TRBV20-1	12	TRBJ2-5	SARVAGLEETQY
TRBV5-1	14	TRBJ2-1	ASSPTGARGRNEQF
TRBV10-3	16	TRBJ2-7	AISESLGLAGAFYEQY
TRBV10-3	13	TRBJ2-7	AISESTAGAHEQY
TRBV28	12	TRBJ2-5	ASSAGTPQETQY
TRBV27	11	TRBJ2-7	ASSTTGGYEQY
TRBV28	14	TRBJ2-1	ASSLASTGAYNEQF
TRBV7-9	11	TRBJ2-7	ASSLGQAGEQY
TRBV30	14	TRBJ2-2	AWRVGVAMNTGELF
TRBV14	15	TRBJ2-1	ASSQGLASSSYNEQF
TRBV20-1	11	TRBJ2-2	SARAGNTGELF
TRBV5-1	15	TRBJ2-7	ASSSPLGSGRALEQY